This T cell receptor beta chain was obtained from a study of blood T cell repertoires in COVID-19 (TCRdb year 2020). Notes on the research overall: The collaborator samples originated in the United States, Italy and Spain and spanned the acute and convalescent phases of COVID-19. The prospective study material was composed of cDNA or gDNA derived from T cells, B-cell-depleted T cells, or PBMCs. Deeply sampled blood TCRbeta repertoires from subjects exposed to, actively infected with, or recovered from COVID-19 were included in the dataset. The repertoires were made available in a free public database intended to serve as a resource for research on the immune response to SARS-CoV-2. Samples were obtained from the ongoing ImmuneRACE study (first 160 participants) and from 1,254 subjects provided by 6 global collaborators. A de-identified subject ID, COVID-19 status, age in years and sex were almost always included in the sample metadata. Where HLA class I and class II types were available, the types were taken from metadata supplied by the sample provider, not from assay-based typing.

The immunoSEQ Assay, a bias-controlled multiplex PCR, was used to amplify TCRbeta CDR3 regions from genomic DNA. On the authors' methods: Nucleated cell counts per sample were estimated from amplification of reference gene primers within the assay. Sequence reads were collapsed and filtered to measure the absolute abundance of every unique TCRbeta CDR3 rearrangement. For each sample, productive Simpson clonality was calculated as the square root of Simpson's diversity index across productive rearrangements. Drawn from immuneACCESS, this table holds only the in-frame rearrangements with V and J called that TCRdb kept. Clones are partly lost; checked studies trace under half to an unresolved V gene and leave the rest unexplained. V and J calls and clone size are as listed in that table; D and trimming were resolved from the DNA. The sample table lists some 340,000 clones, 90% to 95% of them with a count of one. The top ten clones comprise around 3.9% of the sample.

Participants in the prospective study were aged about 18 to 95 years, lived in about two dozen United States geographic areas, and enrolled through a virtual design. Cohort assignment in the prospective study relied on participant-reported clinical history from a screening survey and a study questionnaire. A participant counted as exposed if, within 2 weeks of entering the study, that participant had been in contact with someone who had a PCR-confirmed or clinician-diagnosed COVID-19 case. Each participant in the prospective study had whole blood, serum and a nasopharyngeal or oropharyngeal swab collected by mobile phlebotomists. Over a 2-month period, participants in the prospective study had the option of providing additional blood draws and questionnaires. Before DNA extraction, blood samples from the prospective study were shipped at room temperature or frozen. The CDR3 covers 17 residues, taking in both the cysteine and the phenylalanine. Of the read, only the CDR3 DNA is kept; its 51 bases are in frame from base 1. V lost 0 bases and J lost 5 bases, and the count of bases not matched to a germline gene is 8. CDR1 SGHRS and CDR2 YFSETQ are derived from the germline V gene.

About this clone itself: The antigen it binds to is not known. The input lacks base qualities; no much larger clone sits a single base away.

General study outcomes and caveats: The quantity of clinical and demographic metadata differed by source and by participant and was supplied without curation.

Input material: PBMCs or T cells enriched from blood (not recorded which). The origin of this receptor is a woman aged 25 to 39 who had been exposed to COVID-19. The V gene is TRBV5-1 and the J gene is TRBJ2-5, and TRBD2 matches 12 of the central bases. The CDR3 amino acid sequence is: CASSLGLAGGPVETQYF. The DNA sequence is TGCGCCAGCAGCTTGGGTCTAGCGGGGGGGCCGGTGGAGACCCAGTACTTC.